This TCR beta chain was retrieved from a study of OX40 agonist ivuxolimab in advanced cancers. The study, taken as a whole, reports: Relative to CD4+ cells, CD8+ T cells on average had more expanded clones. The study did not work out the antigen specificity of the expanded peripheral T cells.

Here immunoSEQ multiplex PCR was the method, and the copy in TCRdb shows in-frame clones only, minus some. The repertoire consists of roughly 15,000 clones, with 85% to 90% occurring once and the leading ten covering approximately 70%. Trimming shortened V by 4 bases and J by 5 bases, and 12 bases separated the two germline ends. The CDR3 loop spans 13 amino acids. The germline V gene encodes CDR1 MGHRA and CDR2 YSYEKL. Comment on this clone: Its target is unknown.

This material consisted of CD4+ or CD8+ T cells sorted from blood, taken in a trial of the OX40 agonist ivuxolimab. This receptor was obtained from an adult with an advanced solid tumor such as melanoma, head and neck, liver or kidney cancer. The chain employs TRBV4-1 and TRBJ2-7; no clear D gene. CDR3 amino acids: CASSLLSFDEQYF. The CDR3 region has the DNA TGCGCCAGCAGCCTTCTCTCCTTCGACGAGCAGTACTTC.